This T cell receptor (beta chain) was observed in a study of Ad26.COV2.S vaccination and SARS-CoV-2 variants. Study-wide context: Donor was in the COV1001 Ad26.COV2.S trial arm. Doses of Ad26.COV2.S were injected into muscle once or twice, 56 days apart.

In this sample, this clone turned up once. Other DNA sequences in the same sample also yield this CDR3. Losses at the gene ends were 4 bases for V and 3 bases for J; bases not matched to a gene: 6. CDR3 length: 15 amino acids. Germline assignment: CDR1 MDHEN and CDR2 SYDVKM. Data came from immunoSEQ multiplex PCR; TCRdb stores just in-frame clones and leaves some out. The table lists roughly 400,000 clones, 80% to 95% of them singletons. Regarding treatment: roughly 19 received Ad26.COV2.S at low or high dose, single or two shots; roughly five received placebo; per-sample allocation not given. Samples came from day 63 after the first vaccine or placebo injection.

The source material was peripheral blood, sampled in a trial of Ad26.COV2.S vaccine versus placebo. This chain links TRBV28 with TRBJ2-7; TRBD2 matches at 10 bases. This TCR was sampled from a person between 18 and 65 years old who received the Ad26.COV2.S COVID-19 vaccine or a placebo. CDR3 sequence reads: CASSSPGLAVYEQYF. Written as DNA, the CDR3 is TGTGCCAGCAGTTCCCCCGGACTAGCGGTCTACGAGCAGTACTTC. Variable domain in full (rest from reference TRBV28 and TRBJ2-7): DVKVTQSSRYLVKRTGEKVFLECVQDMDHENMFWYRQDPGLGLRLIYFSYDVKMKEKGDIPEGYSVSREKKERFSLILESASTNQTSMYLCASSSPGLAVYEQYFGPGTRLTVT.